This T cell receptor beta chain was retrieved from a study of human T cells and chemical hapten exposure. Overall study: Patients were mainly female, each with alopecia areata, totalis or universalis.

TCRdb re-called the RACE reads with MiXCR, one entry per CDR3 protein. The table shows 30,000 to 40,000 distinct CDR3 sequences, with over 5.5% occurring only once. Time point here: patch test 1, 2 weeks after DPC sensitization. Treatment described: therapeutic diphenylcyclopropenone sensitization with weekly scalp DPC. The template was total RNA from unfractionated whole blood. The germline gives CDR1 MDHEN, CDR2 SYDVKM. This CDR3 contains 14 residues. V was trimmed by 3 bases and J by 5 bases, leaving 12 bases between them. The input for sequencing was whole blood, taken in connection with sensitization to the hapten diphenylcyclopropenone (DPC). This sequence originates from a woman in her 30s with alopecia areata. Some clones in this sample may be carry-over from other donors' samples. V and J are TRBV28 and TRBJ2-3; D unresolved. The CDR3 DNA sequence: TGTGCCAGCAGTTTCGGACCCGACGTAGATACGCAGTATTTT. Encoded protein: CASSFGPDVDTQYF.